This T cell receptor (beta chain) was obtained from a study of cytomegalovirus exposure and HLA in healthy donors. Regarding the study as a whole: It was confirmed in vitro that a few of the CMV-associated chains were specific for CMV antigens. In a later analysis, HLA-associated TCR beta chains were more clonally expanded than equally common others. High specificity and sensitivity for cytomegalovirus status were reported for the classifier.

Vbeta (60) and Jbeta (13) primers were used in the PCR. The repertoire was sequenced with immunoSEQ multiplex PCR; TCRdb's copy has only in-frame clones and lacks some. The sample carries 100,000 to 150,000 clones, roughly 17% recorded once. Notes on this clone: Its specificity is unknown.

Although they were nominally healthy when sampled, donors likely had unrecorded immune exposures. The TCR was taken from a female donor in good health and CMV-seropositive. The sequencing input was PBMCs.

The DNA for the CDR3 is TGTGCTAGTGGTTTGCCTCCCCGGGGGCGCGGGAGGAAATGGGACACAGATACGCAGTATTTT. Translated: CASGLPPRGRGRKWDTDTQYF. The chain employs TRBV12-5 and TRBJ2-3, with 8 bases fitting TRBD2. CDR1 is LGHNT and CDR2 is FRNRAP in the germline V gene. This CDR3 has 21 residues. V trimming: 2 bases; J trimming: 2 bases; junction bases outside the gene matches: 21.